The 17 T cell receptor beta chains reported below all come from one sample, sequenced in a study of blood T cell repertoires in COVID-19 (dated by TCRdb to between 2020 and 2021). Library preparation employed the immunoSEQ multiplex PCR assay. In its TCRdb copy, this immuneACCESS table keeps in-frame sequences only and misses some clones. Where compared with another copy, unresolved V genes explain less than half of these, and the others have no known cause. The sample table contains about 310,000 clones; only one count was recorded for around nine tenths of them. The top ten clonotypes cover about 1.2% of the sample. The sequenced sample was peripheral blood. Receptor source: a man between 65 and 79 years old with acute or convalescent COVID-19.

CDR3 sequence (DNA): TGCAGCGGCCTACTAGCGGGCCAAGAGACCCAGTACTTC. Its translation: CSGLLAGQETQYF. The genes are TRBV29-1 and TRBJ2-5; TRBD2 aligns across 9 bases. The CDR3 covers 13 residues. The V segment lost 7 bases and the J segment 1 base; nucleotides outside the gene matches: 4. Germline V gene data show CDR1 as SQVTM and CDR2 as ANQGSEA.

The V and J genes are TRBV2 and TRBJ1-2; 8 bases fit TRBD1. This CDR3 region has 13 residues. Germline V gene lookup returns CDR1 SNHLY and CDR2 FYNNEI. V shed 11 bases and J 4 bases; nucleotides not matched to a gene: 9. The CDR3 is CAGAGTGTYGYTF. The CDR3 coding sequence is TGTGCCGGGGCGGGGACAGGCACCTATGGCTACACCTTC.

The chain recombines TRBV3-1 (or the pseudogene TRBV3-2) with TRBJ1-4; D unclear. This CDR3 contains 14 residues. V lost 11 bases to trimming and J lost 7 bases, with 20 bases between them. Germline CDR1 reads LGHDT; CDR2 reads YNNKEL (reference sequence). CDR3 sequence: CAGRAGNQGEKLFF. In DNA, the CDR3 is TGTGCCGGGAGGGCGGGGAACCAAGGTGAAAAACTGTTTTTT.

Comments on this clone: The DNA is omitted, as the CDR3 cannot be located on it reliably, and the CDR3 follows TCRdb's listing. The chain couples TRBV27 to TRBJ1-1. Germline loops: CDR1 MNHEY, CDR2 SMNVEV (reference sequence). From its first to its last residue, the CDR3 has 15 amino acids. The CDR3 loop is CASSSSRLLNTEAFF.

The chain recombines TRBV3-1 (or the pseudogene TRBV3-2) with TRBJ1-3; D is undetermined. This CDR3 spans 12 amino acids. Germline values: CDR1 LGHDT, CDR2 YNNKEL (reference sequence). Trimming removed 5 bases from V and 7 bases from J, with 9 bases in between. CDR3 loop: CASSAGRNTIYF. DNA for the CDR3: TGTGCCAGCAGCGCTGGCAGGAACACCATATATTTT.

This clone was seen only once. The chain employs TRBV5-4 and TRBJ2-3; the D is unclear. The CDR3 is made up of 15 amino acids. V lost 4 bases, J lost 5 bases, and 17 bases lay in between. The germline CDR1 and CDR2 sequences are SGHNT and YYREEE (reference sequence). CDR3 loop: CASSPPQAPRDTQYF. Here the CDR3 DNA reads TGTGCCAGCAGCCCCCCGCAGGCTCCGAGAGATACGCAGTATTTT.

V usage is TRBV28 and J usage is TRBJ2-1, with TRBD2 identical over 11 bases. The junction had 13 bases not matched to a gene; V was cut back by 6 bases and J by 3 bases. This CDR3 is built from 18 residues. CDR1 MDHEN and CDR2 SYDVKM come from the germline V gene. The CDR3 DNA reads as TGTGCCAGCAGGTACAGACGGCGGGGACTAGCGGACTACAATGAGCAGTTCTTC. Translating it yields CASRYRRRGLADYNEQFF.

The chain combines TRBV5-1 with TRBJ2-5; 7 bases line up with TRBD2. Germline-derived CDR1 and CDR2 are SGHRS and YFSETQ. The CDR3 runs to 15 residues. V was clipped by 6 bases and J by 4 bases; unmatched bases: 12. CDR3 protein: CASILGGSGRETQYF. Written as DNA, the CDR3 is TGCGCCAGCATCCTGGGAGGGTCTGGTAGAGAGACCCAGTACTTC.

The V and J genes are TRBV7-2 and TRBJ1-4, with D maybe TRBD1 (5 bases). The CDR3 loop spans 16 amino acids. Trimming pared 5 bases from V and 4 bases from J, leaving 17 bases between. Germline values: CDR1 SGHTA, CDR2 FQGNSA. The DNA for the CDR3 is TGTGCCAGCAGCATAGATCGGGTGGGGCTTAATGAAAAACTGTTTTTT. This encodes CASSIDRVGLNEKLFF.

The genes are TRBV30 and TRBJ1-4; TRBD1 agrees at 11 bases. Germline V lookup: CDR1 GTSNPN, CDR2 SVGIG (reference sequence). CDR3 length equals 15 residues. J lost 7 bases, V lost 1 base, and 5 bases had no gene match. CDR3 amino acids: CAWSGTGTGGEKLFF. The CDR3 DNA reads as TGTGCCTGGAGTGGAACCGGGACAGGGGGTGAAAAACTGTTTTTT.

This rearrangement joins TRBV5-6 to TRBJ2-2; D remains unclear. Germline V gene data show CDR1 as SGHDT and CDR2 as YYEEEE. The CDR3 runs to 12 residues. With 1 base removed from V and 6 bases from J, the gap between germline ends came to 4 bases. The CDR3 protein is CASSLLAGELFF. DNA of the CDR3: TGTGCCAGCAGCTTGTTAGCCGGGGAGCTGTTTTTT.

CDR3 sequence: CASSPTLERGDYNEQFF. CDR3 bases: TGTGCCAGCAGTCCGACCTTGGAGCGGGGTGACTACAATGAGCAGTTCTTC. The chain recombines TRBV28 with TRBJ2-1, with 7 nucleotides matching TRBD2. V shed 5 bases and J 3 bases; nucleotides not matched to a gene: 13. CDR1 MDHEN and CDR2 SYDVKM come from the germline V gene. The CDR3 contains 17 residues.

The V and J genes are TRBV6-5 and TRBJ2-1; tentative D call: TRBD2 (6 bases). The V gene lost 4 bases and the J gene lost 2 bases, with 12 bases spanning the gap. Germline values: CDR1 MNHEY, CDR2 SVGAGI. This CDR3 comprises 15 residues. CDR3 residues: CASSSMTRAYNEQFF. CDR3 coding DNA: TGTGCCAGCAGTTCTATGACTAGGGCCTACAATGAGCAGTTCTTC.

With regard to this clone: Other DNA sequences within the sample encode an identical CDR3. The genes are TRBV9 and TRBJ2-5; D ambiguous. Germline V gene data show CDR1 as SGDLS and CDR2 as YYNGEE. The ends were cut back, 3 bases at V and 5 bases at J, with 8 bases in the middle. This CDR3 comprises 12 residues. Here the CDR3 reads CASSAPGETQYF. Written as DNA, the CDR3 is TGTGCCAGCAGCGCCCCTGGCGAGACCCAGTACTTC. Drawing the rest from reference TRBV9 and TRBJ2-5, the complete variable domain is DSGVTQTPKHLITATGQRVTLRCSPRSGDLSVYWYQQSLDQGLQFLIQYYNGEERAKGNILERFSAQQFPDLHSELNLSSLELGDSALYFCASSAPGETQYFGPGTRLLVL.

The V and J genes are TRBV7-9 and TRBJ2-3; 8 nucleotides line up with TRBD1. The CDR3 has 14 residues. The germline CDR1 and CDR2 sequences are SEHNR and FQNEAQ (reference sequence). With V trimmed by 5 bases and J by 3 bases, 4 bases remained unmatched. The CDR3: CASSRGQGTDTQYF. The CDR3 region has the DNA TGTGCCAGCAGCCGCGGACAGGGAACAGATACGCAGTATTTT. Together with reference TRBV7-9 and TRBJ2-3, the CDR3 gives the full variable domain: DTGVSQNPRHKITKRGQNVTFRCDPISEHNRLYWYRQTLGQGPEFLTYFQNEAQLEKSRLLSDRFSAERPKGSFSTLEIQRTEQGDSAMYLCASSRGQGTDTQYFGPGTRLTVL.

CDR3 protein: CASSPFSGGAYTDTQYF. The CDR3 DNA reads TGCGCCAGCAGCCCCTTTAGCGGGGGCGCCTACACAGATACGCAGTATTTT. The chain uses TRBV5-1 and TRBJ2-3, with 9 bases that match TRBD2. The CDR3 extends over 17 amino acids. Germline CDR1 is SGHRS and CDR2 is YFSETQ. V shed 4 bases and J 2 bases; nucleotides not matched to a gene: 11.

This chain uses TRBV4-1 with TRBJ2-5, with TRBD1 identical over 10 bases. With V trimmed by 4 bases and J by 7 bases, 9 bases remained unmatched. CDR1 and CDR2 (germline): MGHRA, YSYEKL. CDR3 length equals 15 residues. The CDR3 DNA is TGCGCCAGCAGCCCAGACGACAGGGGGCGTGGGACCCAGTACTTC. As protein: CASSPDDRGRGTQYF.